Below are 9 T cell receptor beta chains sequenced from a single sample in a study of blood T cell repertoires in COVID-19 (dated by TCRdb to the early 2020s). Library prep was done by the immunoSEQ multiplex PCR assay. TCRdb re-hosts the immuneACCESS table, in-frame sequences only. Its copies lack some clones; in the studies checked, an unresolved V gene accounts for under half of them, and the cause for the rest is not known. The sample table holds over 600,000 clones, of which 70% to 90% were seen once. Together, the top ten hold around 0.3% of the sample. The sequenced sample was peripheral blood. The source is a woman between 18 and 30 years old with acute or convalescent COVID-19.

This chain joins TRBV5-1 and TRBJ1-1, with D maybe TRBD1 (6 bases). The germline gives CDR1 SGHRS, CDR2 YFSETQ. The CDR3 is made up of 15 amino acids. Trimming cost V 5 bases and J 4 bases, with 18 bases left between them. The CDR3 region has the DNA TGCGCCAGCAGAGTAGAAGGGGGACGGGGCACTGAAGCTTTCTTT. This gives the protein CASRVEGGRGTEAFF.

This rearrangement joins TRBV13 to TRBJ2-3, with 9 nucleotides matching TRBD1. The CDR3 contains 16 residues. Trimming cost V 5 bases and J 4 bases; bases outside gene matches: 10. Germline V gene data show CDR1 as PRHDT and CDR2 as FYEKMQ (reference sequence). This chain's CDR3 is CASSPTGTGIPDTQYF. CDR3 nucleotides: TGTGCCAGCAGCCCCACCGGGACAGGGATCCCAGATACGCAGTATTTT.

The V gene is TRBV4-1, the J gene TRBJ1-1, with TRBD1 as a possible D gene (5 bases). CDR3 size: 14 residues. Trimming took 4 bases from V and 3 from J, leaving 12 bases between them. CDR1 is MGHRA and CDR2 is YSYEKL in the germline V gene. The CDR3 nucleotides are TGCGCCAGCAGCCCGGTGGGGGGGTACACTGAAGCTTTCTTT. Protein sequence: CASSPVGGYTEAFF.

This chain uses TRBV27 with TRBJ1-2, with 7 bases identical to TRBD1. The CDR3 sequence is 14 residues long. CDR1 is MNHEY, CDR2 SMNVEV, per germline (reference sequence). J was trimmed by 2 bases and V by 6 bases; bases with no gene match: 6. In nucleotides, the CDR3 is TGTGCCAGCAGCCGAGGGGGACAGAACTATGGCTACACCTTC. Amino acids: CASSRGGQNYGYTF.

The genes are TRBV7-2 and TRBJ2-1; D remains ambiguous. This CDR3 is 12 amino acids long. Trimming shortened V by 4 bases and J by 9 bases, and 10 bases separated the two germline ends. Germline V gives CDR1 SGHTA, CDR2 FQGNSA. The CDR3 region is CASSSKLPEQFF. The CDR3 region has the DNA TGTGCCAGCAGCTCTAAGTTGCCTGAGCAGTTCTTC.

The chain links TRBV14 to TRBJ2-3; 12 positions agree with TRBD2. The CDR3 extends over 21 amino acids. Germline V gives CDR1 SGHDN, CDR2 FVKESK. V lost 0 bases and J lost 4; bases outside the gene matches: 17. The chain's CDR3 is CASSQDGLFKTSGGSADTQYF. DNA of the CDR3: TGTGCCAGCAGCCAAGACGGTCTGTTTAAGACTAGCGGGGGTAGTGCAGATACGCAGTATTTT. The variable domain in full, completed from reference TRBV14 and TRBJ2-3, reads EAGVTQFPSHSVIEKGQTVTLRCDPISGHDNLYWYRRVMGKEIKFLLHFVKESKQDESGMPNNRFLAERTGGTYSTLKVQPAELEDSGVYFCASSQDGLFKTSGGSADTQYFGPGTRLTVL.

The chain links TRBV7-2 to TRBJ1-1, with D perhaps matching TRBD1 (6 bases). With 10 bases removed from V and 3 bases from J, the gap between germline ends came to 21 bases. The germline V gene encodes CDR1 SGHTA and CDR2 FQGNSA. This CDR3 comprises 15 residues. CDR3 DNA sequence: TGTGCCACCACCGGGGGGGCAAGGTGGGACACTGAAGCTTTCTTT. It yields the protein CATTGGARWDTEAFF. Using reference TRBV7-2 and TRBJ1-1 for the parts outside the CDR3, the full variable domain is GAGVSQSPSNKVTEKGKDVELRCDPISGHTALYWYRQSLGQGLEFLIYFQGNSAPDKSGLPSDRFSAERTGGSVSTLTIQRTQQEDSAVYLCATTGGARWDTEAFFGQGTRLTVV.

V is TRBV7-2 and J is TRBJ1-6; TRBD1 matches 10 bases. The CDR3 totals 16 residues. Per germline, CDR1 SGHTA and CDR2 FQGNSA. J gave up 7 bases and V 6 bases, and 9 bases lay outside the gene matches. Here the CDR3 DNA reads TGTGCCAGCAGACAAAACCCGGGACAGGGGAATTCACCCCTCCACTTT. As protein: CASRQNPGQGNSPLHF. The full variable domain, in which reference TRBV7-2 and TRBJ1-6 provide the parts outside the CDR3, is GAGVSQSPSNKVTEKGKDVELRCDPISGHTALYWYRQSLGQGLEFLIYFQGNSAPDKSGLPSDRFSAERTGGSVSTLTIQRTQQEDSAVYLCASRQNPGQGNSPLHFGNGTRLTVT.

J is TRBJ1-5 and V is TRBV5-8; possibly TRBD1 for D (5 bases). Germline CDR1 SGHTS, CDR2 YDEGEE. The CDR3 has 15 amino acids. V shed 1 base and J shed 4 bases, with 12 bases lying between them. The DNA for the CDR3 is TGTGCCAGCAGCTTGTCTTGGGGCCAGAATCAGCCCCAGCATTTT. This gives the protein CASSLSWGQNQPQHF.